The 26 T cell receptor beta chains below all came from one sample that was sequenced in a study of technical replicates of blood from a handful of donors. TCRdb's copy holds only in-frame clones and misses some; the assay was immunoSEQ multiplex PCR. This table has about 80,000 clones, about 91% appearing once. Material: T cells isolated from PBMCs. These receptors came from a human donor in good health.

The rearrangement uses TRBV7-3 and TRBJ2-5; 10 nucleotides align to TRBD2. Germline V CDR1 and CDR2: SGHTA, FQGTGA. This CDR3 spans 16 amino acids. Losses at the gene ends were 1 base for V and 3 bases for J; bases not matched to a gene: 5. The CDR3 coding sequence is TGTGCCAGCAGCTTAATGGCTAGCGGGAGTAAAGAGACCCAGTACTTC. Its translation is CASSLMASGSKETQYF. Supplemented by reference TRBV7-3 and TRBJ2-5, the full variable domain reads GAGVSQTPSNKVTEKGKYVELRCDPISGHTALYWYRQSLGQGPEFLIYFQGTGAADDSGLPNDRFFAVRPEGSVSTLKIQRTERGDSAVYLCASSLMASGSKETQYFGPGTRLLVL.

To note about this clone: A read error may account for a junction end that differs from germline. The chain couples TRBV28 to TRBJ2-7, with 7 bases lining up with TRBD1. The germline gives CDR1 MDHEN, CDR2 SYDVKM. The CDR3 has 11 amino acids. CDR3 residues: CASSTDGTDLF. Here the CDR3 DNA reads TGTGCCAGCAGTACCGACGGGACAGACCTCTTC. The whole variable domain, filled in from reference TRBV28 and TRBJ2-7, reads DVKVTQSSRYLVKRTGEKVFLECVQDMDHENMFWYRQDPGLGLRLIYFSYDVKMKEKGDIPEGYSVSREKKERFSLILESASTNQTSMYLCASSTDGTDLFGPGTRLTVT.

The CDR3 sequence: CATSRDLAGGHLNEQFF. Written as DNA, the CDR3 is TGTGCCACCAGCAGGGATCTAGCGGGTGGCCATCTCAATGAGCAGTTCTTC. The chain recombines TRBV15 with TRBJ2-1, with 8 bases identical to TRBD2. The CDR3 has 17 residues. CDR1 and CDR2 (germline): LNHNV, YYDKDF (reference sequence). V gave up 3 bases and J gave up 6 bases; unmatched junction bases: 13.

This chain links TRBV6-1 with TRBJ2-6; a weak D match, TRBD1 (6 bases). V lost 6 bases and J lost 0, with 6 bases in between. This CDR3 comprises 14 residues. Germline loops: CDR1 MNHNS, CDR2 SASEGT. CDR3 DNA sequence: TGTGCCAGCAGGGACAGCTCTGGGGCCAACGTCCTGACTTTC. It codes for CASRDSSGANVLTF.

This CDR3 reads CASSPGGDTDTQYF. In nucleotides, the CDR3 is TGTGCCAGCAGCCCGGGGGGGGACACAGATACGCAGTATTTT. This sequence joins TRBV9 and TRBJ2-3, with 8 nucleotides matching TRBD2. This CDR3 is 14 amino acids long. With V trimmed by 4 bases and J by 2 bases, 3 bases remained unmatched. Germline V gene sequence: CDR1 SGDLS, CDR2 YYNGEE. The complete variable domain, with remaining parts taken from reference TRBV9 and TRBJ2-3, reads DSGVTQTPKHLITATGQRVTLRCSPRSGDLSVYWYQQSLDQGLQFLIQYYNGEERAKGNILERFSAQQFPDLHSELNLSSLELGDSALYFCASSPGGDTDTQYFGPGTRLTVL.

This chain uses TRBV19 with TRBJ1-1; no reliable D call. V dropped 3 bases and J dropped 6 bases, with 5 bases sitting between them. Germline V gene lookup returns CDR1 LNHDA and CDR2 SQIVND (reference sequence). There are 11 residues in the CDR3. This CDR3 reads CASSILSEAFF. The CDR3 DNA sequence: TGTGCCAGTAGTATTCTCTCTGAAGCTTTCTTT.

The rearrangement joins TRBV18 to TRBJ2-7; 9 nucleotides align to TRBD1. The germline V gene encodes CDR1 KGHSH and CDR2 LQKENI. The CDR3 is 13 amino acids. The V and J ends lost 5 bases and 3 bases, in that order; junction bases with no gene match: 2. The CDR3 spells CASSKDRGYEQYF. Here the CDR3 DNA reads TGTGCCAGCTCAAAGGACAGGGGCTACGAGCAGTACTTC.

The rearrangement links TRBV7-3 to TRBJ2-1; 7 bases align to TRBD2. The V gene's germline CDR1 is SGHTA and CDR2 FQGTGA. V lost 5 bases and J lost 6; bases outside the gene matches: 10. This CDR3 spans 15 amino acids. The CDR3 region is CASSPLGEGPNEQFF. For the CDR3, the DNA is TGTGCCAGCAGCCCCCTGGGGGAGGGCCCCAATGAGCAGTTCTTC.

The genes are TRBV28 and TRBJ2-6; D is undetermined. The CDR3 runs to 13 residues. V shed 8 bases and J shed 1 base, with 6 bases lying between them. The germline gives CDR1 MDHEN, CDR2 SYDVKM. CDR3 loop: CASRSSGANVLTF. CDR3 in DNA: TGTGCCAGCCGCAGTTCTGGGGCCAACGTCCTGACTTTC. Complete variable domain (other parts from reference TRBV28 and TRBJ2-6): DVKVTQSSRYLVKRTGEKVFLECVQDMDHENMFWYRQDPGLGLRLIYFSYDVKMKEKGDIPEGYSVSREKKERFSLILESASTNQTSMYLCASRSSGANVLTFGAGSRLTVL.

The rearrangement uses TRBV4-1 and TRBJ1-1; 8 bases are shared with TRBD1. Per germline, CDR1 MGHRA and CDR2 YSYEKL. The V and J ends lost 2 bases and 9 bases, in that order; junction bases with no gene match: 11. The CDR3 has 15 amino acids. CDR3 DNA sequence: TGCGCCAGCAGCCAACCAGGCATGGACAGGGTTCAAGCTTTCTTT. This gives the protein CASSQPGMDRVQAFF.

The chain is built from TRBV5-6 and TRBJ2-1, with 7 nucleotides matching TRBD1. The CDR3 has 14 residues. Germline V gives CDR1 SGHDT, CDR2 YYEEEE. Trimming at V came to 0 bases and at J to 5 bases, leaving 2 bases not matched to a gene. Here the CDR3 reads CASSLGQGHNEQFF. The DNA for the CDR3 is TGTGCCAGCAGCTTGGGACAGGGACACAATGAGCAGTTCTTC.

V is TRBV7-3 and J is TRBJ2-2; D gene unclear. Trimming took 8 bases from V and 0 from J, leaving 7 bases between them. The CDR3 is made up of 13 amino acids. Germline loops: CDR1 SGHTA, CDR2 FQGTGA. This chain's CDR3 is CASGGANTGELFF. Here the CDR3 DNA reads TGTGCCAGCGGCGGTGCGAACACCGGGGAGCTGTTTTTT.

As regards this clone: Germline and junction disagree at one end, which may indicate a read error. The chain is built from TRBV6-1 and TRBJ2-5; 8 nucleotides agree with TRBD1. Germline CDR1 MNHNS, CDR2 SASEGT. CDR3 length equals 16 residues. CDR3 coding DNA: TGTGCCAGCAATGAAGGGACAGGCTATCGTCAAGAGACCCAGTACTTC. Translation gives CASNEGTGYRQETQYF.

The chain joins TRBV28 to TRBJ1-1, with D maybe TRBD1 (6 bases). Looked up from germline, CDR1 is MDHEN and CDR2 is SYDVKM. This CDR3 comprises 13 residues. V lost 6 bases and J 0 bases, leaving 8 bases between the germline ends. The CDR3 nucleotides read TGTGCCAGCAGGCCAGGGGTGAACACTGAAGCTTTCTTT. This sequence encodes CASRPGVNTEAFF.

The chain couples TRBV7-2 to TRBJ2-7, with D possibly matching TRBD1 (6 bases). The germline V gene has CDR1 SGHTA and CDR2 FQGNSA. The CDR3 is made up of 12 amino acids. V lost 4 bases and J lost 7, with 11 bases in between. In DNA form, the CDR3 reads TGTGCCAGCAGCTCAGGGGTGTTGGAGCAGTACTTC. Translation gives CASSSGVLEQYF. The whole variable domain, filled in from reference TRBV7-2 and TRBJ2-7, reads GAGVSQSPSNKVTEKGKDVELRCDPISGHTALYWYRQSLGQGLEFLIYFQGNSAPDKSGLPSDRFSAERTGGSVSTLTIQRTQQEDSAVYLCASSSGVLEQYFGPGTRLTVT.

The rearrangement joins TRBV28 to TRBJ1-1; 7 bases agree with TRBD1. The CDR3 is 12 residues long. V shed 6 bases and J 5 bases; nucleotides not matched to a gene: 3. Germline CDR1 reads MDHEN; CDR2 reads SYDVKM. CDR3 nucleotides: TGTGCCAGCAGATCAGGGGGGACTGAAGCTTTCTTT. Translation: CASRSGGTEAFF.

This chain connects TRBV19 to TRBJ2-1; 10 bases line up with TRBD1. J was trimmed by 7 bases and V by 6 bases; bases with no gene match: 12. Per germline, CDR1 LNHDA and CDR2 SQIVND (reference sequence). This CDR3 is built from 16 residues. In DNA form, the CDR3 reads TGTGCCAGTAGCAAACTGAATCCGGGACAGGGGAATGAGCAGTTCTTC. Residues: CASSKLNPGQGNEQFF.

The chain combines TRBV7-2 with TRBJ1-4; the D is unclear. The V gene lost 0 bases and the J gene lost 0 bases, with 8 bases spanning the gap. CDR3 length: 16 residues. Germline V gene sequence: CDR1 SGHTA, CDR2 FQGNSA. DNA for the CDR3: TGTGCCAGCAGCTTAGCTTTCGGTGCAACTAATGAAAAACTGTTTTTT. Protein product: CASSLAFGATNEKLFF.

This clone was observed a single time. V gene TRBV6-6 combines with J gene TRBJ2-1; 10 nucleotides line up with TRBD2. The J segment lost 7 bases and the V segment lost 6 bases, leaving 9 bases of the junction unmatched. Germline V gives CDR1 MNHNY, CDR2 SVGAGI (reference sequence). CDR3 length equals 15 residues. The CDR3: CASRIASGRRNEQFF. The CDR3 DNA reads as TGTGCCAGCAGAATCGCTAGCGGGAGACGGAATGAGCAGTTCTTC.

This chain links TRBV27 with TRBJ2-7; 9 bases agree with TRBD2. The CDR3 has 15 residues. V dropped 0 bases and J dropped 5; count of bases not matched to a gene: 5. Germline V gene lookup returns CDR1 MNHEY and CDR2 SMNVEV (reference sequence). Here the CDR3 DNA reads TGTGCCAGCAGTTTATCCGCGGGAGGGCCCCACGAGCAGTACTTC. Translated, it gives CASSLSAGGPHEQYF.

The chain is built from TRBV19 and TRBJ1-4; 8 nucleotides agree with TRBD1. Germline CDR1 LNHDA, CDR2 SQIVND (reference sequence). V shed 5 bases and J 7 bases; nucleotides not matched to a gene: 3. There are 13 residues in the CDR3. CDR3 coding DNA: TGTGCCAGTAGTCAGGGGGCAAGTGAAAAACTGTTTTTT. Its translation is CASSQGASEKLFF.

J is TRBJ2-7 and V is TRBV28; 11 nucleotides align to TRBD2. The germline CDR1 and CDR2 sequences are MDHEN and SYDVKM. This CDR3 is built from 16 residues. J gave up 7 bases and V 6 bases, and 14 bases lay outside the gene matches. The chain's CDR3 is CASRPPGTSGLPEQYF. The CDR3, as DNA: TGTGCCAGCAGGCCCCCGGGGACTAGCGGCCTTCCTGAGCAGTACTTC. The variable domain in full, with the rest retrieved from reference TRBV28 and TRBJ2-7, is DVKVTQSSRYLVKRTGEKVFLECVQDMDHENMFWYRQDPGLGLRLIYFSYDVKMKEKGDIPEGYSVSREKKERFSLILESASTNQTSMYLCASRPPGTSGLPEQYFGPGTRLTVT.

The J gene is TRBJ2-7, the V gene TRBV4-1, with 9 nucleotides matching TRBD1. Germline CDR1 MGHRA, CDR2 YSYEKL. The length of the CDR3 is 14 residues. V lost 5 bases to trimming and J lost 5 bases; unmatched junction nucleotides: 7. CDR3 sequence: CASSYPGQGHEQYF. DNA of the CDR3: TGCGCCAGCAGCTATCCGGGACAGGGCCACGAGCAGTACTTC.

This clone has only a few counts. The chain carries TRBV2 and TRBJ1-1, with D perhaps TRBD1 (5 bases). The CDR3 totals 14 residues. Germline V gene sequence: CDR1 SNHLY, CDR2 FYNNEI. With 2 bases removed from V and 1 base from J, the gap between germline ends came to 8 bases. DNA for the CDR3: TGTGCCAGCAGTGAAAGGGGAACGAACACTGAAGCTTTCTTT. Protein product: CASSERGTNTEAFF.

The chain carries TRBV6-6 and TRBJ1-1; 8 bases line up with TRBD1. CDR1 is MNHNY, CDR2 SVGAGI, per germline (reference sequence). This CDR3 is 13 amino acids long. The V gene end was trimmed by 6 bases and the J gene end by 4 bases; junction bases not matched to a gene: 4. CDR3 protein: CASSPGQGTEAFF. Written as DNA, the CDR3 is TGTGCCAGCAGCCCTGGACAGGGCACTGAAGCTTTCTTT.

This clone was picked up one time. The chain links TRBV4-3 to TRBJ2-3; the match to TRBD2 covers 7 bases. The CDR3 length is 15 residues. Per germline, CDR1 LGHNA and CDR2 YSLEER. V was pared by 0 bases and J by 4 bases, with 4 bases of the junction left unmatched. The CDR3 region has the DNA TGCGCCAGCAGCCAAGAGCCTCGGGAGGCAGATACGCAGTATTTT. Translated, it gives CASSQEPREADTQYF.